This T cell receptor beta chain was obtained from a study of blood T cell repertoires in COVID-19. About the study: PBMCs, B-cell-depleted T cells, or T cells were the source of the cDNA or gDNA that made up the material.

Assay used: immunoSEQ multiplex PCR; TCRdb lists only in-frame clones, some missing. The repertoire consists of roughly 200,000 clones, with around nine tenths occurring once and the leading ten covering under 6.5%. Trimming cost V 2 bases and J 4 bases, with 5 bases left between them. CDR3 length equals 12 residues. Germline V gene data show CDR1 as KGHSH and CDR2 as LQKENI. The receptor was derived from a man aged 40-49 years with active or convalescent COVID-19. The sample comprised peripheral blood. The rearrangement joins TRBV18 to TRBJ2-5; no clear D. This chain's CDR3 is CASSPALETQYF. CDR3 sequence (DNA): TGTGCCAGCTCACCAGCGTTAGAGACCCAGTACTTC.